Presented here are 25 T cell receptor beta chains from one specimen sequenced in a study of cytomegalovirus exposure and HLA in healthy donors. In the PCR, 60 Vbeta and 13 Jbeta primers were used. Clones were sequenced by immunoSEQ multiplex PCR, and TCRdb holds only the in-frame ones, with some missing. This table lists approximately 140,000 clones. Sample: PBMCs. The receptor set was obtained from a young woman in good health and CMV-seronegative.

V usage is TRBV4-2 and J usage is TRBJ2-5; D not resolved. Looked up from germline, CDR1 is LGHNA and CDR2 is YNFKEQ. The germline V and J ends were trimmed by 0 bases and 4 bases, with 9 bases remaining between them. This CDR3 region has 14 residues. In DNA, the CDR3 is TGTGCCAGCAGCCAAGATCTGGAGCGAGAGACCCAGTACTTC. Its protein is CASSQDLERETQYF.

The rearrangement uses TRBV6-1 and TRBJ2-7; D remains ambiguous. The V gene lost 0 bases and the J gene lost 7 bases, with 10 bases spanning the gap. CDR3 length equals 13 residues. Germline-derived CDR1 and CDR2 are MNHNS and SASEGT. DNA for the CDR3: TGTGCCAGCAGTGAAGCGCAGGTCTGGGAGCAGTACTTC. Translating gives CASSEAQVWEQYF.

As for this clone: The conserved phenylalanine or tryptophan is not found at the CDR3 terminus, so this likely reflects a read error. The DNA is left out, because the CDR3 cannot be placed on it with certainty; the CDR3 is given as TCRdb lists it. J is TRBJ1-2 and V is TRBV20-1; the table's D call TRBD1 went unverified against the DNA. Germline V gene sequence: CDR1 DFQATT, CDR2 SNEGSKA (reference sequence). A total of 11 residues make up the CDR3, ends included. The CDR3 is CSASAPDGPQV.

V is TRBV5-1 and J is TRBJ2-3, with 8 bases that match TRBD2. The V segment lost 2 bases and the J segment 5 bases; nucleotides outside the gene matches: 13. There are 17 residues in the CDR3. Germline V CDR1 and CDR2: SGHRS, YFSETQ. The CDR3: CASSFRAGREEGDTQYF. The CDR3 nucleotides are TGCGCCAGCAGCTTCCGCGCAGGGCGGGAGGAGGGAGATACGCAGTATTTT.

The genes are TRBV6-5 and TRBJ2-2; 10 bases are shared with TRBD1. This CDR3 is 15 amino acids long. Germline V gene data show CDR1 as MNHEY and CDR2 as SVGAGI. J was trimmed by 7 bases and V by 6 bases; bases with no gene match: 8. CDR3: CASRNRQGAYGELFF. The CDR3 bases are TGTGCCAGCAGGAACCGACAGGGGGCGTACGGGGAGCTGTTTTTT.

The chain has TRBV18 and TRBJ1-1; possibly TRBD1 for D (6 bases). Per the germline V gene, CDR1 is KGHSH and CDR2 is LQKENI. The V end lost 0 bases, the J end lost 5 bases, and 16 bases lay between the germline ends. This CDR3 has 16 amino acids. The CDR3, as DNA: TGTGCCAGCTCACCACCGCGATCAGGGGTCTTTACTGAAGCTTTCTTT. It specifies CASSPPRSGVFTEAFF.

Worth noting for this clone: Other DNA sequences in this sample translate to the same CDR3. The chain uses TRBV2 and TRBJ2-1, with no clear D. The CDR3 totals 12 residues. Deletions cut 6 bases from V and 6 bases from J, with 9 bases between. Germline CDR1 and CDR2: SNHLY and FYNNEI. CDR3 nucleotide sequence: TGTGCCAGCAGAGCGACTGGCAATGAGCAGTTCTTC. It specifies CASRATGNEQFF.

The rearrangement joins TRBV28 to TRBJ2-7, with 7 positions matching TRBD1. This CDR3 spans 12 amino acids. J gave up 6 bases and V 4 bases, and 3 bases lay outside the gene matches. The V gene's germline CDR1 is MDHEN and CDR2 SYDVKM. CDR3 loop: CASSSDRVEQYV. CDR3 DNA sequence: TGTGCCAGCAGTTCTGACAGGGTCGAGCAGTACGTC.

This chain joins TRBV25-1 and TRBJ2-6; TRBD2 is a possible D gene (6 bases). The CDR3 consists of 14 residues. Germline V lookup: CDR1 MGHDK, CDR2 SYGVNS. Trimming removed 2 bases at V and 12 bases at J, with 14 bases between. The CDR3 here is CASSEGGFPGVLTF. Written as DNA, the CDR3 is TGTGCCAGCAGTGAAGGGGGGTTTCCGGGCGTCCTGACTTTC. The whole variable domain, remainder taken from reference TRBV25-1 and TRBJ2-6, is EADIYQTPRYLVIGTGKKITLECSQTMGHDKMYWYQQDPGMELHLIHYSYGVNSTEKGDLSSESTVSRIRTEHFPLTLESARPSHTSQYLCASSEGGFPGVLTFGAGSRLTVL.

The V call is TRBV6-5, the J call TRBJ2-1; D is uncertain. This CDR3 is 12 amino acids long. Germline V gives CDR1 MNHEY, CDR2 SVGAGI. Trimming removed 4 bases at V and 9 bases at J, with 10 bases between. The CDR3 loop is CASSSMESEQFF. The CDR3 nucleotides read TGTGCCAGCAGTTCCATGGAGAGTGAGCAGTTCTTC.

DNA of the CDR3: TGTGCCAGCAGCTTAGGGACAGGGGCTGGAAACACCATATATTTT. It encodes CASSLGTGAGNTIYF. This chain connects TRBV7-2 to TRBJ1-3; 9 nucleotides line up with TRBD1. CDR3 length: 15 amino acids. Germline trimming cut 1 base from V and 2 bases from J; bases unmatched to any gene: 0. CDR1 and CDR2 (germline): SGHTA, FQGNSA. The full variable domain, its missing parts supplied by reference TRBV7-2 and TRBJ1-3, is GAGVSQSPSNKVTEKGKDVELRCDPISGHTALYWYRQSLGQGLEFLIYFQGNSAPDKSGLPSDRFSAERTGGSVSTLTIQRTQQEDSAVYLCASSLGTGAGNTIYFGEGSWLTVV.

V gene TRBV19 combines with J gene TRBJ2-1; maybe TRBD2 (6 bases). Germline values: CDR1 LNHDA, CDR2 SQIVND (reference sequence). This CDR3 is built from 17 residues. Trimming left V 6 bases short and J 0 bases short, with 18 bases between. In DNA form, the CDR3 reads TGTGCCAGTAGGGAAACAGGAGGGGCTAGCTCCTACAATGAGCAGTTCTTC. Translated, it gives CASRETGGASSYNEQFF. Drawing the rest from reference TRBV19 and TRBJ2-1, the complete variable domain is DGGITQSPKYLFRKEGQNVTLSCEQNLNHDAMYWYRQDPGQGLRLIYYSQIVNDFQKGDIAEGYSVSREKKESFPLTVTSAQKNPTAFYLCASRETGGASSYNEQFFGPGTRLTVL.

The rearrangement joins TRBV7-2 to TRBJ2-1; no clear D gene. This CDR3 has 14 residues. The V gene lost 0 bases and the J gene lost 5 bases, with 8 bases spanning the gap. Germline-derived CDR1 and CDR2 are SGHTA and FQGNSA. The CDR3 sequence: CASSLARTHNEQFF. The CDR3 region has the DNA TGTGCCAGCAGCTTAGCGCGCACCCACAATGAGCAGTTCTTC.

The V and J genes are TRBV5-4 and TRBJ1-1, with a tentative D call TRBD1 (6 bases). The germline gives CDR1 SGHNT, CDR2 YYREEE (reference sequence). The CDR3 covers 15 residues. V dropped 4 bases and J dropped 6 bases, with 19 bases sitting between them. The CDR3 loop is CASSIRTGLGAEAFF. In DNA form, the CDR3 reads TGTGCCAGCAGCATAAGAACAGGGCTAGGCGCTGAAGCTTTCTTT.

This CDR3 is CASSLGRGGNIQYF. The CDR3 region has the DNA TGTGCCAGCAGCCTAGGGAGGGGTGGAAACATTCAGTACTTC. The J gene is TRBJ2-4, the V gene TRBV11-3; 7 nucleotides line up with TRBD2. Germline assignment: CDR1 SGHNT and CDR2 YENEEA. Trimming cost V 5 bases and J 6 bases; bases outside gene matches: 7. The CDR3 contains 14 residues.

V usage is TRBV11-3 and J usage is TRBJ2-2; 12 bases are shared with TRBD2. V lost 5 bases and J lost 6; bases outside the gene matches: 4. The CDR3 totals 15 residues. Per the germline V gene, CDR1 is SGHNT and CDR2 is YENEEA. The CDR3 loop reads CASSATSGRSGELFF. The DNA for the CDR3 is TGTGCCAGCAGCGCGACTAGCGGGAGATCCGGGGAGCTGTTTTTT.

As DNA, the CDR3 is TGCGCCAGCAGCCAAGTGGTCGGGAGGCTAGCCAAAAACATTCAGTACTTC. Encoded protein: CASSQVVGRLAKNIQYF. This rearrangement joins TRBV4-3 to TRBJ2-4, with 7 bases matching TRBD2. The germline V gene encodes CDR1 LGHNA and CDR2 YSLEER. The CDR3 consists of 17 residues. Trimming removed 1 base from V and 0 bases from J; junction bases left unmatched: 6.

This sequence joins TRBV15 and TRBJ2-1; D remains ambiguous. V was cut by 9 bases and J by 4 bases, with 16 bases left in between. CDR1 LNHNV and CDR2 YYDKDF come from the germline V gene (reference sequence). The CDR3 has 14 residues. The chain's CDR3 is CATSKRPLYNEQFF. DNA of the CDR3: TGTGCCACGTCGAAGCGCCCCCTATACAATGAGCAGTTCTTC.

The CDR3 bases are TGTGCCAGCAGCCCGACAGTCGCTAAGGGGGGGCTATCCTACGAGCAGTACGTC. Protein sequence: CASSPTVAKGGLSYEQYV. J is TRBJ2-7 and V is TRBV7-3; D is perhaps TRBD2 (7 bases). The V end was cut by 5 bases, the J end by 1 base, with 24 bases between. The CDR3 sequence is 18 residues long. The V gene's germline CDR1 is SGHTA and CDR2 FQGTGA.

V is TRBV11-2 and J is TRBJ2-4; 7 nucleotides agree with TRBD2. The V gene's germline CDR1 is SGHAT and CDR2 FQNNGV. CDR3 length: 15 amino acids. The ends lost 1 base at V and 8 bases at J; junction bases unmatched: 8. For the CDR3, the DNA is TGTGCCAGCAGCTTAGGGGGGGGGTATGGCGACATTCAGTACTTC. Protein sequence: CASSLGGGYGDIQYF. Together with reference TRBV11-2 and TRBJ2-4, the CDR3 gives the full variable domain: EAGVAQSPRYKIIEKRQSVAFWCNPISGHATLYWYQQILGQGPKLLIQFQNNGVVDDSQLPKDRFSAERLKGVDSTLKIQPAKLEDSAVYLCASSLGGGYGDIQYFGAGTRLSVL.

This chain links TRBV6-1 with TRBJ1-3, with TRBD1 matching over 7 bases. The germline V gene has CDR1 MNHNS and CDR2 SASEGT. The CDR3 has 13 amino acids. The junction had 0 bases not matched to a gene; V was cut back by 7 bases and J by 0 bases. The CDR3 DNA reads as TGTGCCAGCACAGGGGGCTCTGGAAACACCATATATTTT. This sequence encodes CASTGGSGNTIYF.

V usage is TRBV5-4 and J usage is TRBJ2-7, with TRBD1 identical over 7 bases. The ends lost 4 bases at V and 2 bases at J; junction bases unmatched: 9. Germline loops: CDR1 SGHNT, CDR2 YYREEE (reference sequence). There are 15 residues in the CDR3. CDR3 region: CASSLDRAETYEQYF. In DNA, the CDR3 is TGTGCCAGCAGCCTAGACAGGGCCGAAACCTACGAGCAGTACTTC.

This sequence joins TRBV2 and TRBJ2-5; no clear D gene. In germline, CDR1 is SNHLY, CDR2 FYNNEI. With 8 bases removed from V and 7 bases from J, the gap between germline ends came to 14 bases. The CDR3 runs 12 residues. The DNA of the CDR3 is TGTGCCAGCCGAATACAATCAGGGACCCAGTACTTC. It encodes CASRIQSGTQYF.

The chain recombines TRBV5-4 with TRBJ2-3; perhaps TRBD2 as D (6 bases). Germline V gives CDR1 SGHNT, CDR2 YYREEE (reference sequence). Trimming shortened V by 2 bases and J by 4 bases, and 8 bases separated the two germline ends. The length of the CDR3 is 13 residues. In nucleotides, the CDR3 is TGTGCCAGCAGCTTCGAGCGGGCAGATACGCAGTATTTT. Its protein is CASSFERADTQYF. The complete variable domain, with remaining parts taken from reference TRBV5-4 and TRBJ2-3, reads ETGVTQSPTHLIKTRGQQVTLRCSSQSGHNTVSWYQQALGQGPQFIFQYYREEENGRGNFPPRFSGLQFPNYSSELNVNALELDDSALYLCASSFERADTQYFGPGTRLTVL.

This chain connects TRBV9 to TRBJ1-1; D possibly corresponds to TRBD1 (6 bases). Per germline, CDR1 SGDLS and CDR2 YYNGEE. V was pared by 4 bases and J by 2 bases, with 12 bases between. This CDR3 comprises 14 residues. The chain's CDR3 is CASSPWGPNTEAFF. CDR3 nucleotides: TGTGCCAGCAGCCCGTGGGGGCCTAACACTGAAGCTTTCTTT.